Reported below is one TCR beta chain. This clone was seen a few times. Its binding antigen is unknown. No much larger clonotype is one base removed from it; base qualities were not supplied. V trim: 6 bases; J trim: 6 bases; unmatched bases: 4. Sequences SNHLY (CDR1) and FYNNEI (CDR2) are obtained from the germline V gene. The CDR3, from cysteine to phenylalanine, totals 12 residues. Only the CDR3 portion is preserved as DNA: 36 bases, with reading frame beginning at the first base. The entire amount of isolated RNA was reverse transcribed using the High Capacity cDNA Reverse Transcription Kit, so the sequenced TCRB transcripts were expressed ones. Deep immunoSEQ sequencing was performed on naive, central memory and regulatory T cell samples, with an average of roughly 3.3 million total reads per sample. Sorted cells were lysed in RLT buffer and RNA was extracted with DNase-treated RNeasy Micro or Mini kits, depending on cell number. To prevent cross-contamination, each cell subset was processed individually, whereas patient and healthy donor samples were processed jointly. The immunoSEQ multiplex PCR was used to amplify TCRB sequences from cDNA, generating 87-bp fragments that spanned the CDR3 region. Amplicons were sequenced on the Illumina HiSeq platform. In the paper's pipeline: PCR bias was computationally corrected using synthetic template baselines, reads within Hamming distance 2 were collapsed, and singletons that could not be merged were discarded. Reads were aligned to IMGT to assign V, D and J genes, CDR3 length, and insertions or deletions at six rearrangement sites. Clonotype counts were normalized to sorted cell number within each subset before computing true diversity and Gini coefficients with the tcR R package. Repertoire sharing was quantified using the overlap coefficient calculated on TCRB nucleotide sequences. Out-of-frame TCRB sequences from naive cells were analyzed as a proxy for the pre-selection repertoire. TCRdb stores this immuneACCESS table with in-frame sequences only. Part of the clones is absent; in the studies checked, under half of the shortfall reflects unresolved V genes, and no reason is known for the rest. The D gene and trimming were derived from the DNA, and the V and J assignments and clone size from that table. This sample comprises around 450,000 clones, approximately 10% of them detected only once. Less than 0.06% of the sample comes from the top ten.

This entry belongs to a study of beta chain features in type 1 diabetes (dated by TCRdb to 2016 to 2018). Looking at the study overall: No differences in mean age, gender distribution, total cell number or subset yield were found between patients and healthy donors. A total of roughly 100 million sorted cells were examined across all samples, and the number of cells per subset was strongly correlated with RNA yield. In the study, recently diagnosed type 1 diabetes patients and matched healthy donors were compared on the TCRB repertoires of their sorted circulating CD4+ T cell subsets. Regulatory and stem cell-like memory subsets were obtained from only 8 patients and roughly 8 healthy donors, while naive and central memory subsets were obtained from all 28 donors.

Beyond this particular receptor, the publication reports: In all four CD4+ subsets, TCRB CDR3 length was moderately but significantly shorter in type 1 diabetes patients. Only small numbers of individuals were included in the HLA sub-analyses, which left unresolved whether HLA type had any influence on TCRB rearrangement. Because cDNA was sequenced instead of genomic DNA, highly expressing activated cells could be over-represented, though the groups showed no difference in activation or CD3 levels. At VDJ recombination sites, type 1 diabetes patients had fewer insertions and more deleted nucleotides, which implies abnormalities in thymic rearrangement. Shorter templates might be favored by PCR, yet because patient and control samples were amplified and corrected together, any such skew would affect both groups equally. Naive, central memory and regulatory TCRB repertoires appeared more similar among patients than among healthy donors.

Each donor gave one peripheral blood draw, around 100 mL on average, collected into heparinised tubes. Using a panel that included CD45RO, CCR7, CD25, CD127, CD95 and CD27, naive, central memory, regulatory and stem cell-like memory CD4+ T cells were sorted on a BD FACSAria II. All sorted populations exceeded 95% purity. Right away, PBMCs were isolated by Lymphoprep density gradient centrifugation and were stained directly, with no culture step. Samples were stained and sorted in pairs, with one healthy donor and one patient per experiment, so that batch effects were minimized. Sequencing was done on a sample of naive CD4+ T cells from blood. Taken with the paper, the label for cell subset or site translates to: true naive CD4+ T cells. This chain is built from TRBV2 and TRBJ1-1; 7 bases in between match TRBD1. The sequence was obtained from a woman aged 18-29 years in good health. The DNA is as follows: TGTGCCAGCAGAGTCAGGGGGTCTGAAGCTTTCTTT. This encodes CASRVRGSEAFF. The entire variable domain, with the stretches around the CDR3 drawn from the reference TRBV2 and TRBJ1-1 proteins, is EPEVTQTPSHQVTQMGQEVILRCVPISNHLYFYWYRQILGQKVEFLVSFYNNEISEKSEIFDDQFSVERPDGSNFTLKIRSTKLEDSAMYFCASRVRGSEAFFGQGTRLTVV.